A single sample gave rise to the 26 T cell receptor beta chains below, sequenced in a study of Ad26.COV2.S vaccination and SARS-CoV-2 variants. Indicated treatment: 19 received Ad26.COV2.S at low or high dose, single or two shots; roughly five received placebo; per-sample allocation not given. The samples date from day 63 after the first vaccine or placebo injection. The repertoire was sequenced with immunoSEQ multiplex PCR; TCRdb's copy has only in-frame clones and lacks some. The sample yields roughly 410,000 clones, around four fifths seen once. This specimen consisted of peripheral blood, obtained in a trial of Ad26.COV2.S vaccine versus placebo. The receptors shown here come from a person aged 18-65 years who received the Ad26.COV2.S COVID-19 vaccine or a placebo.

The chain is built from TRBV24-1 and TRBJ2-5, with 7 positions matching TRBD2. With V trimmed by 4 bases and J by 4 bases, 5 bases remained unmatched. This CDR3 contains 14 residues. Germline V gives CDR1 KGHDR, CDR2 SFDVKD. CDR3 residues: CATSDLGGRETQYF. In DNA, the CDR3 is TGTGCCACCAGTGACCTGGGGGGGAGAGAGACCCAGTACTTC.

This clone is a singleton in its sample. A read error may explain this, as a much larger clone is one base away. The chain combines TRBV11-2 with TRBJ2-7; no firm D call. Germline CDR1 reads SGHAT; CDR2 reads FQNNGV. Trimming removed 1 base at V and 2 bases at J, with 0 bases between. CDR3 length equals 11 residues. CDR3 protein: CASSLAYEQYF. The CDR3 DNA reads TGTGCCAGCAGCTTAGCCTACGAGCAGTACTTC.

V and J are TRBV7-6 and TRBJ2-3, with a weak D call TRBD2 (6 bases). The germline gives CDR1 SGHVS, CDR2 FNYEAQ. The CDR3 has 15 amino acids. Trimming stripped 2 bases from V and 1 base from J, with 10 bases between. CDR3 in amino acids: CASSLRGMGTDTQYF. DNA for the CDR3: TGTGCCAGCAGCTTACGGGGGATGGGCACAGATACGCAGTATTTT.

This clone was found a few times. This chain connects TRBV7-8 to TRBJ2-2; TRBD1 might be the D (6 bases). The germline V gene has CDR1 SGHVS and CDR2 FQNEAQ. Deletions cut 4 bases from V and 2 bases from J, with 8 bases between. This CDR3 region has 14 residues. The CDR3, as DNA: TGTGCCAGCAGCTCAGGGGTTAACACCGGGGAGCTGTTTTTT. Encoded protein: CASSSGVNTGELFF.

V gene TRBV4-1 combines with J gene TRBJ2-5, with D perhaps assigned TRBD1 or TRBD2 (5 bases each). The V gene lost 0 bases and the J gene lost 5 bases, with 13 bases spanning the gap. The CDR3 totals 15 residues. Looked up from germline, CDR1 is MGHRA and CDR2 is YSYEKL. CDR3 nucleotides: TGCGCCAGCAGCCAAGATGGGACGGGGACGGAGACCCAGTACTTC. Translated, it gives CASSQDGTGTETQYF.

The V call is TRBV27, the J call TRBJ2-1; D gene unclear. V was trimmed by 8 bases and J by 6 bases, leaving 14 bases between them. The germline V gene has CDR1 MNHEY and CDR2 SMNVEV (reference sequence). CDR3 length: 13 residues. CDR3 DNA sequence: TGTGCCAGCTACTCTAGAGGTGCCAATGAGCAGTTCTTC. Translating it yields CASYSRGANEQFF.

CDR3 DNA sequence: TGTGCCAGTAGTGCCAGGGACAGGGGGGAATATGGCTACACCTTC. Protein: CASSARDRGEYGYTF. The rearrangement uses TRBV19 and TRBJ1-2, with 11 nucleotides matching TRBD1. This CDR3 is 15 amino acids long. Germline CDR1 reads LNHDA; CDR2 reads SQIVND (reference sequence). V gave up 5 bases and J gave up 5 bases; unmatched junction bases: 7.

The chain carries TRBV2 and TRBJ1-5; D not certain. From germline, CDR1 is SNHLY and CDR2 FYNNEI. Trimming removed 5 bases at V and 7 bases at J, with 6 bases between. This CDR3 has 11 amino acids. CDR3 bases: TGTGCCAGCAGTATTGGCCAGCCCCAGCATTTT. Its translation: CASSIGQPQHF.

V usage is TRBV5-5 and J usage is TRBJ1-1; no clear D. The ends were cut back, 2 bases at V and 0 bases at J, with 8 bases in the middle. The CDR3 spans 14 residues. The V gene's germline CDR1 is SGHKS and CDR2 YYEKEE (reference sequence). The CDR3 loop reads CASSLMTVNTEAFF. The CDR3 DNA reads TGTGCCAGCAGCTTAATGACGGTGAACACTGAAGCTTTCTTT. Full variable domain (outside the CDR3, taken from reference TRBV5-5 and TRBJ1-1): DAGVTQSPTHLIKTRGQQVTLRCSPISGHKSVSWYQQVLGQGPQFIFQYYEKEERGRGNFPDRFSARQFPNYSSELNVNALLLGDSALYLCASSLMTVNTEAFFGQGTRLTVV.

This chain joins TRBV3-1 (or the pseudogene TRBV3-2) and TRBJ2-3; 11 nucleotides line up with TRBD2. This CDR3 has 16 amino acids. The V gene's germline CDR1 is LGHDT and CDR2 YNNKEL (reference sequence). The J segment lost 3 bases and the V segment lost 0 bases, leaving 2 bases of the junction unmatched. In nucleotides, the CDR3 is TGTGCCAGCAGCCAAGATACTAGCGGGGGTACAGATACGCAGTATTTT. Amino acid sequence: CASSQDTSGGTDTQYF.

This clone has more than one count but fewer than ten. J is TRBJ2-3 and V is TRBV19, with 7 bases aligning to TRBD2. Per the germline V gene, CDR1 is LNHDA and CDR2 is SQIVND (reference sequence). The V gene end was trimmed by 6 bases and the J gene end by 4 bases; junction bases not matched to a gene: 4. The CDR3 contains 13 residues. The CDR3 is CASRPSGSDTQYF. The CDR3 region has the DNA TGTGCCAGTAGACCTAGCGGTTCAGATACGCAGTATTTT.

This clone showed up just a few times. The gene calls are TRBV5-1 and TRBJ2-7; 8 nucleotides match TRBD2. With V trimmed by 1 base and J by 6 bases, 6 bases remained unmatched. This CDR3 spans 14 amino acids. CDR1 is SGHRS, CDR2 YFSETQ, per germline. CDR3 region: CASSLSGGSGEQYF. The CDR3 nucleotides read TGCGCCAGCAGCTTGAGCGGGGGCTCGGGCGAGCAGTACTTC.

The chain recombines TRBV2 with TRBJ1-1, with 9 bases lining up with TRBD1. This CDR3 region has 11 residues. J was trimmed by 10 bases and V by 6 bases; bases with no gene match: 3. In germline, CDR1 is SNHLY, CDR2 FYNNEI. In DNA form, the CDR3 reads TGTGCCAGCAGCGAGGGACAGGGAGCTTTCTTT. Residues: CASSEGQGAFF.

The chain is built from TRBV6-2 or TRBV6-3 and TRBJ2-5; 14 nucleotides match TRBD2. The V segment lost 2 bases and the J segment 5 bases; nucleotides outside the gene matches: 10. CDR3 size: 18 residues. Germline loops: CDR1 MNHEY, CDR2 SVGEGT. The CDR3 coding sequence is TGTGCCAGCAGTTACCCCGAGACTAGCGGGAGGGCCGAGGAGACCCAGTACTTC. Protein product: CASSYPETSGRAEETQYF.

The chain recombines TRBV6-2 or TRBV6-3 with TRBJ1-5; 8 nucleotides align to TRBD1. Germline V gene lookup returns CDR1 MNHEY and CDR2 SVGEGT. The junction had 13 bases not matched to a gene; V was cut back by 0 bases and J by 0 bases. The CDR3 has 20 residues. This CDR3 reads CASSYSMDRASTYSNQPQHF. The CDR3 DNA is TGTGCCAGCAGTTACTCTATGGACAGGGCCTCAACGTATAGCAATCAGCCCCAGCATTTT.

V is TRBV27 and J is TRBJ2-1; tentatively, D is TRBD1 (6 bases). This CDR3 is 13 amino acids long. The germline V and J ends were trimmed by 2 bases and 9 bases, with 11 bases remaining between them. Per the germline V gene, CDR1 is MNHEY and CDR2 is SMNVEV (reference sequence). The CDR3 nucleotides are TGTGCCAGCAGTTTAAGAGGGACACGTGAGCAGTTCTTC. It translates to CASSLRGTREQFF.

The chain recombines TRBV9 with TRBJ1-5, with D maybe TRBD1 (6 bases). Germline CDR1 and CDR2: SGDLS and YYNGEE. This CDR3 has 15 residues. The V gene lost 0 bases and the J gene lost 5 bases, with 12 bases spanning the gap. The CDR3 is CASSVEGGWDQPQHF. The CDR3 bases are TGTGCCAGCAGCGTAGAGGGGGGATGGGATCAGCCCCAGCATTTT.

The V gene is TRBV6-5, the J gene TRBJ1-1; D uncertain. From germline, CDR1 is MNHEY and CDR2 SVGAGI. This CDR3 is 13 amino acids long. The ends were cut back, 7 bases at V and 4 bases at J, with 13 bases in the middle. The CDR3 is CASTPPGSTEAFF. CDR3 bases: TGTGCCAGCACTCCCCCGGGTTCCACTGAAGCTTTCTTT.

V gene TRBV29-1 combines with J gene TRBJ1-1, with D perhaps matching TRBD1 (6 bases). CDR3 length: 14 amino acids. CDR1 is SQVTM and CDR2 is ANQGSEA in the germline V gene. V was cut by 3 bases and J by 0 bases, with 11 bases left in between. The CDR3 region is CSVDLGTLNTEAFF. CDR3 sequence (DNA): TGCAGCGTTGACCTAGGGACATTGAACACTGAAGCTTTCTTT.

The V and J genes are TRBV27 and TRBJ2-7, with a weak D call TRBD1 (6 bases). V shed 8 bases and J shed 6 bases, with 20 bases lying between them. CDR1 and CDR2 (germline): MNHEY, SMNVEV (reference sequence). The length of the CDR3 is 14 residues. CDR3 loop: CASRDTIIPFEQYF. The CDR3 DNA follows: TGTGCCAGCCGGGACACTATTATCCCTTTCGAGCAGTACTTC.

This chain connects TRBV7-9 to TRBJ1-4; possibly TRBD1 for D (5 bases). The CDR3 extends over 14 amino acids. V dropped 3 bases and J dropped 6 bases, with 11 bases sitting between them. Germline assignment: CDR1 SEHNR and CDR2 FQNEAQ (reference sequence). CDR3 protein: CASSLGGTHEKLFF. The CDR3 nucleotides read TGTGCCAGCAGCTTGGGGGGAACCCATGAAAAACTGTTTTTT.

The CDR3 DNA reads as TGTGCCAGCAGTTTGGGGCGGGCCCGCACAGATACGCAGTATTTT. It yields the protein CASSLGRARTDTQYF. The chain carries TRBV6-6 and TRBJ2-3; D tentatively fits TRBD1 or TRBD2 (5 bases each). The CDR3 runs 15 residues. Germline assignment: CDR1 MNHNY and CDR2 SVGAGI (reference sequence). The V and J ends lost 4 bases and 1 base respectively, with 12 bases between them.

Regarding this clone: Since no conserved phenylalanine or tryptophan closes the CDR3, a read error is the likely cause. No DNA is shown, since the ends of the CDR3 on it are uncertain; the CDR3 is the one TCRdb lists. The sample holds other DNA sequences that translate to the same CDR3. The V call is TRBV15, the J call TRBJ1-4. The CDR3 numbers 10 amino acids, ends counted. Germline CDR1 and CDR2: LNHNV and YYDKDF (reference sequence). The CDR3 spells CATSRVRAAG.

V usage is TRBV27 and J usage is TRBJ2-3; D not certain. The CDR3 contains 12 residues. The ends were cut back, 3 bases at V and 8 bases at J, with 9 bases in the middle. CDR1 and CDR2 from the germline V gene are MNHEY and SMNVEV (reference sequence). The CDR3 loop is CASSFLPGTQYF. In DNA, the CDR3 is TGTGCCAGCAGTTTTCTGCCCGGTACGCAGTATTTT.

The chain links TRBV3-1 (or the pseudogene TRBV3-2) to TRBJ2-5; D not resolved. In germline, CDR1 is LGHDT, CDR2 YNNKEL (reference sequence). There are 12 residues in the CDR3. Trimming removed 3 bases at V and 5 bases at J, with 7 bases between. CDR3 sequence reads: CASSQGRETQYF. The CDR3 DNA reads as TGTGCCAGCAGCCAGGGTAGGGAGACCCAGTACTTC.

The J gene is TRBJ1-2, the V gene TRBV3-1 (or the pseudogene TRBV3-2); D possibly corresponds to TRBD1 (5 bases). This CDR3 is built from 14 residues. Germline-derived CDR1 and CDR2 are LGHDT and YNNKEL (reference sequence). V dropped 6 bases and J dropped 1 base, with 12 bases sitting between them. This CDR3 reads CASSPDGGNYGYTF. The CDR3 DNA is TGTGCCAGCAGTCCCGACGGGGGTAACTATGGCTACACCTTC.